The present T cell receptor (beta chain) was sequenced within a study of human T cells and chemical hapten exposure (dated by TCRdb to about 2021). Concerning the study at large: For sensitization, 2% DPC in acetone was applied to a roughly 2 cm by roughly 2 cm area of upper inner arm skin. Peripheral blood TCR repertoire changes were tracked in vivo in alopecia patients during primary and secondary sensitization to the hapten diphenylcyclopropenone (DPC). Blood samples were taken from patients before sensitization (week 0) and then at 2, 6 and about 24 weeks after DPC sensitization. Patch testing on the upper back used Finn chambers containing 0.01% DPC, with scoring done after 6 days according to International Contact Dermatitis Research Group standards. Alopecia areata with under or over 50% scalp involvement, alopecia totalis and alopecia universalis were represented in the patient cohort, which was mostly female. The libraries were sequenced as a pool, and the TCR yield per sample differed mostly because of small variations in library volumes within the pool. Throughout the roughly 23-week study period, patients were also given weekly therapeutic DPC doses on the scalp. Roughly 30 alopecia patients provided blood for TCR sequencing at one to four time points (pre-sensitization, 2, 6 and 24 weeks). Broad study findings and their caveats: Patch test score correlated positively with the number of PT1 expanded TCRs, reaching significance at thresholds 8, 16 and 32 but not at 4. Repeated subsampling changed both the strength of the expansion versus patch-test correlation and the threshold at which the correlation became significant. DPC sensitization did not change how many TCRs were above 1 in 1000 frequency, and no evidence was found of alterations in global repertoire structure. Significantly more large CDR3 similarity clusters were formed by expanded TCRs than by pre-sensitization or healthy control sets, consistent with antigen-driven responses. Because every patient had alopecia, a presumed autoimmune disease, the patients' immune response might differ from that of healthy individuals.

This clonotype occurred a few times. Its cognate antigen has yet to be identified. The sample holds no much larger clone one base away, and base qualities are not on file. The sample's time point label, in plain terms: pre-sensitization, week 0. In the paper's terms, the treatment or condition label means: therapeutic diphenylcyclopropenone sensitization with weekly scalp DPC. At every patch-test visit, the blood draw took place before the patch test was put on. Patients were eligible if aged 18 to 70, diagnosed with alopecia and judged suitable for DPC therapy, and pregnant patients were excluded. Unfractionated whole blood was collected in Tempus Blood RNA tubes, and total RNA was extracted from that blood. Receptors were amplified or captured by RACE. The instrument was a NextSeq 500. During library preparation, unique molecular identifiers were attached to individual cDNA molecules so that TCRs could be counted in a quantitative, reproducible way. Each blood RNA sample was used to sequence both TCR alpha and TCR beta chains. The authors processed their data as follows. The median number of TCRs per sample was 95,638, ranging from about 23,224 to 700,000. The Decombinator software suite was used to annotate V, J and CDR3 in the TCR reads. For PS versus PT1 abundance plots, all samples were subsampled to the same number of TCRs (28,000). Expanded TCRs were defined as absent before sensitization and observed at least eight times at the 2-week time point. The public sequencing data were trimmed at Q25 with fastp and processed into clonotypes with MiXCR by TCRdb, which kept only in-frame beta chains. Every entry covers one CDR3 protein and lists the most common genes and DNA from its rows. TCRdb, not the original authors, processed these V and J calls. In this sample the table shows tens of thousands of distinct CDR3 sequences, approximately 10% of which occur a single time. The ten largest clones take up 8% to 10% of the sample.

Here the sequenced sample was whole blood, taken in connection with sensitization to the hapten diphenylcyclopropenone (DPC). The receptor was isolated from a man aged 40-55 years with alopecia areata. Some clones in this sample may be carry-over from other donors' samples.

The DNA reads TGTGCCAGCAGCCGCCCGGGACAGACCGGGACTATAGTGAGGGAGCAGTACTTC. Its amino acids are CASSRPGQTGTIVREQYF. The rearrangement combines TRBV3-1 with TRBJ2-7; the D gene is perhaps TRBD1 or TRBD2, each of them matching over 7 bases. CDR1 and CDR2 are drawn from the germline V gene (reference sequence): LGHDT, YNNKEL. V lost 4 bases and J lost 7 bases; the stretch between them is 29 bases long. The CDR3 sequence holds 18 residues, the cysteine and phenylalanine included. Only the CDR3 DNA stays, 54 bases, in frame from base 1.